This T cell receptor beta chain stems from a study of blood T cell repertoires in COVID-19. Overall study context: In each case, the material was cDNA or gDNA derived from T cells, B-cell-depleted T cells, or PBMCs.

CDR3 length: 16 residues. The V end lost 2 bases, the J end lost 6 bases, and 17 bases lay between the germline ends. Looked up from germline, CDR1 is SGHTA and CDR2 is FQGNSA. Methods used by the authors: Estimates of nucleated cell counts were drawn from the amplification of reference gene primers. Produced via immunoSEQ multiplex PCR; TCRdb's table is partial and in-frame only. The V and J calls and clone size were taken over from that table, and D and trimming were inferred from the DNA. The sample shows hundreds of thousands of clones, over 70% of them seen only once. Sequencing input: peripheral blood. This TCR was sampled from a woman aged 45-60 years with COVID-19, enrolled during active disease. The chain recombines TRBV7-2 with TRBJ2-1; tentative D call: TRBD1 (5 bases). The CDR3 DNA reads TGTGCCAGCAGCTTAAGTAAAGGGGTTAAATTCAATGAGCAGTTCTTC. The encoded protein is CASSLSKGVKFNEQFF.